Listed here are 5 T cell receptor beta chains from one sample, sequenced in a study of control samples from healthy donors and cancer patients. Only in-frame clones appear in the TCRdb table, and some are missing; sequencing was by immunoSEQ multiplex PCR. The sample lists about 85,000 clones; about nine tenths were seen once. The sequenced sample was blood. Receptors originate from a man aged 45-60 years in good health.

The gene calls are TRBV18 and TRBJ1-1; 8 bases are a match to TRBD1. Germline values: CDR1 KGHSH, CDR2 LQKENI. The CDR3 is 17 residues long. The ends lost 0 bases at V and 3 bases at J; junction bases unmatched: 9. This CDR3 reads CASSPPRTGFGDTEAFF. In DNA, the CDR3 is TGTGCCAGCTCACCACCTAGGACAGGGTTCGGTGACACTGAAGCTTTCTTT.

The chain carries TRBV7-9 and TRBJ2-5; D tentatively fits TRBD1 or TRBD2 (7 bases each). The CDR3 has 15 amino acids. Germline V gene sequence: CDR1 SEHNR, CDR2 FQNEAQ (reference sequence). V lost 5 bases and J 4 bases, leaving 17 bases between the germline ends. CDR3 amino acids: CASSQGGRFGETQYF. The CDR3 bases are TGTGCCAGCAGCCAGGGGGGGCGCTTCGGAGAGACCCAGTACTTC.

The chain links TRBV27 to TRBJ1-4; 10 positions match TRBD1. Germline CDR1 and CDR2: MNHEY and SMNVEV (reference sequence). CDR3 length equals 13 residues. J lost 13 bases, V lost 6 bases, and 8 bases had no gene match. CDR3 amino acids: CASSVPGQGSLFF. In DNA, the CDR3 is TGTGCCAGCAGCGTCCCGGGACAGGGGTCACTGTTTTTT.

V and J are TRBV18 and TRBJ1-6, with D perhaps matching TRBD1 (5 bases). There are 15 residues in the CDR3. CDR1 and CDR2 (germline): KGHSH, LQKENI. V shed 6 bases and J shed 5 bases, with 14 bases lying between them. CDR3 protein: CASSQTDSHNSPLHF. CDR3 coding DNA: TGTGCCAGCTCGCAAACCGACAGCCATAATTCACCCCTCCACTTT.

The V call is TRBV11-2, the J call TRBJ1-5; no firm D call. Germline V lookup: CDR1 SGHAT, CDR2 FQNNGV. This CDR3 is 17 amino acids long. Trimming cost V 4 bases and J 2 bases, with 18 bases left between them. CDR3 residues: CASSSAAGSRGNQPQHF. The CDR3 region has the DNA TGTGCCAGCAGCTCGGCTGCGGGCAGTAGAGGCAATCAGCCCCAGCATTTT.